This T cell receptor (beta chain) was identified in a study of CD8 T cells in Susac syndrome. General observations from the study: It was acknowledged by the study that relatively few individuals were included in its TCR sequencing and HLA analysis.

The V segment lost 2 bases and the J segment 6 bases; nucleotides outside the gene matches: 7. This CDR3 has 15 residues. Looked up from germline, CDR1 is SGHRS and CDR2 is YFSETQ. Roughly 0.45 to 1 ug RNA was reverse transcribed with random hexamers. TCRdb re-called the immunoSEQ multiplex PCR reads with MiXCR, one entry per CDR3 protein. The sample records 95,000 or so distinct CDR3 sequences, about 93% being singletons. Purification of the CD8+ and CD4+ T cells relied on negative isolation, and TEMRA cells underwent FACS enrichment. Remarks on this clonotype: Its antigen is still unknown.

The rearrangement joins TRBV5-1 to TRBJ2-3, with 9 bases aligning to TRBD1. This TCR came from a human donor in good health. Sequences were obtained from CD8+ T cells from PBMCs. The CDR3 region is CASSFGDRVGDTQYF. The CDR3 coding sequence is TGCGCCAGCAGCTTTGGGGACAGGGTAGGCGATACGCAGTATTTT.